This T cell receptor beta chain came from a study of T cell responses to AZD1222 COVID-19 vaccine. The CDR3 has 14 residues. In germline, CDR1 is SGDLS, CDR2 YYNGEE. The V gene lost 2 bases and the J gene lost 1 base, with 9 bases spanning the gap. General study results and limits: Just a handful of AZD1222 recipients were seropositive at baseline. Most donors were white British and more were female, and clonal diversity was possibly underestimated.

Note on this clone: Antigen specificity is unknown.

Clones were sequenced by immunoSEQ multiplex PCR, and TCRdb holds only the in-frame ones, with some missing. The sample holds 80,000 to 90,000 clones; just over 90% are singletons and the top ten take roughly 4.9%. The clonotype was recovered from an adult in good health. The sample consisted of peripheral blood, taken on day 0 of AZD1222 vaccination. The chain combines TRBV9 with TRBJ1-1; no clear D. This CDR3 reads CASSVTYRNTEAFF. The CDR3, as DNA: TGTGCCAGCAGCGTTACCTACAGGAACACTGAAGCTTTCTTT.